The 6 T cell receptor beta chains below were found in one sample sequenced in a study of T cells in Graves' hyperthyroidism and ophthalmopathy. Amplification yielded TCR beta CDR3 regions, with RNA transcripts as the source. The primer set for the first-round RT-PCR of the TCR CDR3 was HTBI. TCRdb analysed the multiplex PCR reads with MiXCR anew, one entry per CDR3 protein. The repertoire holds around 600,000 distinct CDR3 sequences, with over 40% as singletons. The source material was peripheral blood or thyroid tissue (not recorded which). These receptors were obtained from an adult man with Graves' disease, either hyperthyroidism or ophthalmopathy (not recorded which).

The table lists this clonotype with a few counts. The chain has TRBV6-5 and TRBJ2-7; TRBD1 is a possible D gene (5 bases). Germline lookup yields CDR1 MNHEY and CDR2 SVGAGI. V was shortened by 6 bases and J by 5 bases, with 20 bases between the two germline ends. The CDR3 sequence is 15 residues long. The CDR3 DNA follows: TGTGCCAGCAGATCAACAGGTCTAACGGTCCACGAGCAGTACTTC. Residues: CASRSTGLTVHEQYF.

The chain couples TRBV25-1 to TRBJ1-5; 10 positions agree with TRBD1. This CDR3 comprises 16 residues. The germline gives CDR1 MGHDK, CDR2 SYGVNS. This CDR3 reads CATATGTGVWNQPQHF. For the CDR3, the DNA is TGTGCTACTGCAACCGGGACAGGGGTCTGGAATCAGCCCCAGCATTTT.

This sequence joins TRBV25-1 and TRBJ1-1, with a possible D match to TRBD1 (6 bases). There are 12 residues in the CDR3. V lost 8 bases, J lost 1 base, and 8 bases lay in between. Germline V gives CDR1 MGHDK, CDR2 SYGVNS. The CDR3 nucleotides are TGTGCCAGCCGGGACACGAACACTGAAGCTTTCTTT. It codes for CASRDTNTEAFF. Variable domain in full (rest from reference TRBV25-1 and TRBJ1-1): EADIYQTPRYLVIGTGKKITLECSQTMGHDKMYWYQQDPGMELHLIHYSYGVNSTEKGDLSSESTVSRIRTEHFPLTLESARPSHTSQYLCASRDTNTEAFFGQGTRLTVV.

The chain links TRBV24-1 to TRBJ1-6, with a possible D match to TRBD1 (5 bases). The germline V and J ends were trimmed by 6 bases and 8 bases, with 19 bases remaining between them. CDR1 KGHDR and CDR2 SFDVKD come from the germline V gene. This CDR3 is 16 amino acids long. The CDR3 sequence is CATSPRGGTGDSPLHF. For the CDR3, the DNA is TGTGCCACCAGTCCTCGTGGTGGGACCGGGGATTCACCCCTCCACTTT.

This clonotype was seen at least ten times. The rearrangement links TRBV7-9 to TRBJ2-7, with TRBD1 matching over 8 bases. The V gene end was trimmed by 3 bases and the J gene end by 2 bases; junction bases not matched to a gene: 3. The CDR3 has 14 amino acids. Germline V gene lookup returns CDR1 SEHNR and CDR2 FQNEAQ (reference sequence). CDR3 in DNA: TGTGCCAGCAGCTTGGGGACAGGACCCTACGAGCAGTACTTC. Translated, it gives CASSLGTGPYEQYF.

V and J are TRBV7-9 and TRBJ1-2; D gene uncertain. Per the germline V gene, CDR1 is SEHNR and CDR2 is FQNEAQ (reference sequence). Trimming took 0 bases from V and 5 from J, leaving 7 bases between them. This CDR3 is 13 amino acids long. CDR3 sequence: CASSLAATYGYTF. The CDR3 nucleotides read TGTGCCAGCAGCTTAGCGGCGACTTATGGCTACACCTTC.